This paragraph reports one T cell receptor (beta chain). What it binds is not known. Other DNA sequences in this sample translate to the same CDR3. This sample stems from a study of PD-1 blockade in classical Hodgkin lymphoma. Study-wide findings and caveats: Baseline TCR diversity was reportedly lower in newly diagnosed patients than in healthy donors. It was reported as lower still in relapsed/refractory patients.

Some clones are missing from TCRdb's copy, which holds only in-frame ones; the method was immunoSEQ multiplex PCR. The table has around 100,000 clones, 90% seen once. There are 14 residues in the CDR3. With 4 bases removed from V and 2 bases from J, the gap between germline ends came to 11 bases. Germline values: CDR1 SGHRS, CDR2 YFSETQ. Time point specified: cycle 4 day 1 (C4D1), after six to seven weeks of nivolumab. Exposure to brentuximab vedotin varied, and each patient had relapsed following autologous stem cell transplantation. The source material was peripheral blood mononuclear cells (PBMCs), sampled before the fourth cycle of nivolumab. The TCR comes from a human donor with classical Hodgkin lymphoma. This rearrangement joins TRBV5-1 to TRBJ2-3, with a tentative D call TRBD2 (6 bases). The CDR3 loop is CASSLGTFTDTQYF. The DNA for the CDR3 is TGCGCCAGCAGCCTAGGGACTTTCACAGATACGCAGTATTTT.